Following are 10 T cell receptor beta chains from one sample sequenced in a study of cytomegalovirus exposure and HLA in healthy donors. Profiling relied on immunoSEQ multiplex PCR, and the TCRdb table lists in-frame clones only, not all of them. The sample holds fewer than 250,000 clones; over 75% are singletons and the top ten take about 2%. Source material: PBMCs. The source is a woman younger than 35 in good health and CMV-seropositive.

This clone came up a few times. The CDR3 spells CAISESLAGEGGYTF. The CDR3 DNA reads as TGTGCCATCAGTGAGTCGCTTGCCGGGGAAGGGGGCTACACCTTC. The rearrangement uses TRBV10-3 and TRBJ1-2; D remains ambiguous. Germline CDR1 is ENHRY and CDR2 is SYGVKD. The CDR3 spans 15 residues. Trimming took 0 bases from V and 8 from J, leaving 16 bases between them.

The chain combines TRBV27 with TRBJ2-2; 9 bases line up with TRBD2. Germline-derived CDR1 and CDR2 are MNHEY and SMNVEV (reference sequence). J lost 4 bases, V lost 4 bases, and 4 bases had no gene match. This CDR3 is 15 amino acids long. CDR3 region: CASSSAGGFTGELFF. The CDR3 bases are TGTGCCAGCAGTTCAGCGGGAGGTTTCACCGGGGAGCTGTTTTTT.

This clone has only one observation. CDR3 sequence reads: CASSSPGDRASYYEQYF. CDR3 nucleotides: TGTGCCAGCAGCTCACCGGGGGACAGGGCCTCTTACTACGAGCAGTACTTC. The chain employs TRBV11-2 and TRBJ2-7; 9 nucleotides align to TRBD1. V was pared by 4 bases and J by 3 bases, with 13 bases of the junction left unmatched. The CDR3 has 17 amino acids. CDR1 and CDR2 from the germline V gene are SGHAT and FQNNGV.

This chain connects TRBV5-1 to TRBJ1-1, with TRBD1 as a possible D gene (6 bases). Trimming took off 3 bases at V and 0 bases at J, with 18 bases between the two ends. Germline-derived CDR1 and CDR2 are SGHRS and YFSETQ. CDR3 length: 17 residues. CDR3 loop: CASSSGTQRILNTEAFF. As DNA, the CDR3 is TGCGCCAGCAGCTCAGGGACACAAAGGATTCTGAACACTGAAGCTTTCTTT.

The chain recombines TRBV2 with TRBJ2-2; 10 bases fit TRBD1. CDR3 length: 14 amino acids. The junction had 6 bases not matched to a gene; V was cut back by 7 bases and J by 7 bases. CDR1 is SNHLY, CDR2 FYNNEI, per germline. As DNA, the CDR3 is TGTGCCAGCATCCGGGACAGGGGTGACGGGGAGCTGTTTTTT. It specifies CASIRDRGDGELFF.

V and J are TRBV18 and TRBJ2-7; D is perhaps TRBD2 (7 bases). The CDR3 is made up of 14 amino acids. Germline assignment: CDR1 KGHSH and CDR2 LQKENI. Between the trimmed V and J ends, which lost 3 bases and 5 bases, there was a span of 14 bases. Written as DNA, the CDR3 is TGTGCCAGCTCACCGGGAGGGGGAGCCCACGAGCAGTACTTC. Amino acids: CASSPGGGAHEQYF.

The rearrangement uses TRBV2 and TRBJ2-3; 7 positions match TRBD1. V lost 6 bases to trimming and J lost 0 bases; unmatched junction nucleotides: 9. Germline V gene data show CDR1 as SNHLY and CDR2 as FYNNEI. The CDR3 spans 16 residues. The CDR3 protein is CASSLRGLSSTDTQYF. In DNA form, the CDR3 reads TGTGCCAGCAGCCTCAGGGGGTTATCTAGCACAGATACGCAGTATTTT.

This sequence joins TRBV28 and TRBJ2-7, with 7 bases fitting TRBD2. Germline V CDR1 and CDR2: MDHEN, SYDVKM. This CDR3 comprises 14 residues. V lost 6 bases to trimming and J lost 2 bases; unmatched junction nucleotides: 7. In DNA, the CDR3 is TGTGCCAGCAGCCTTATAGGACTAGCCTACGAGCAGTACTTC. It encodes CASSLIGLAYEQYF.

The chain has TRBV7-3 and TRBJ1-1; 7 bases agree with TRBD1. Germline V gene sequence: CDR1 SGHTA, CDR2 FQGTGA. The CDR3 contains 17 residues. With V trimmed by 3 bases and J by 2 bases, 12 bases remained unmatched. The CDR3 spells CASSFDPPTGLNTEAFF. The CDR3 nucleotides are TGTGCCAGCAGCTTTGATCCCCCGACAGGGCTAAACACTGAAGCTTTCTTT.

The chain is built from TRBV6-1 and TRBJ1-5; D unresolved. Germline loops: CDR1 MNHNS, CDR2 SASEGT. Trimming took off 7 bases at V and 2 bases at J, with 12 bases between the two ends. The CDR3 spans 14 residues. The CDR3 DNA is TGTGCCAGCAAGGGTTATAGCGGCAATCAGCCCCAGCATTTT. It codes for CASKGYSGNQPQHF.